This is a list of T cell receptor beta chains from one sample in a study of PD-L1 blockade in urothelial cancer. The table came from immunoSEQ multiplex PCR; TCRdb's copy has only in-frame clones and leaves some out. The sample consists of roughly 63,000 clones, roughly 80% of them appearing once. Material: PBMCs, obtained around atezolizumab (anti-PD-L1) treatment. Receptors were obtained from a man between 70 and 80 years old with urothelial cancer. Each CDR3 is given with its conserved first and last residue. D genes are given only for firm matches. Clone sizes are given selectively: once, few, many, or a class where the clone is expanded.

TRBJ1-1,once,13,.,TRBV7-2,TGTGCCAGCAGCTTAGCCGGGAACACTGAAGCTTTCTTT,CASSLAGNTEAFF
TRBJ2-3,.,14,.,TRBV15,TGTGCCACCAGCAGTGCCACTAGAACAGATACGCAGTATTTT,CATSSATRTDTQYF
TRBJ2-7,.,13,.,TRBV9,TGTGCCAGCAGCGTAGGGGAGGCTAGGGAGCAGTACTTC,CASSVGEAREQYF
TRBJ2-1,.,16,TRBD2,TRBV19,TGTGCCAGTAGTCCGGGAGGCTCAGGCCGCTACAATGAGCAGTTCTTC,CASSPGGSGRYNEQFF
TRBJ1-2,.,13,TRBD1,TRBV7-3,TGTGCCAGCAGTCCGGGACAGGGTTATGGCTACACCTTC,CASSPGQGYGYTF
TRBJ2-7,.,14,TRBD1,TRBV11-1,TGTGCCAGCAGCTTAAACAGGGGCTCCTACGAGCAGTACTTC,CASSLNRGSYEQYF
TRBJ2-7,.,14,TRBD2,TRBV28,TGTGCCAGCAGTCCGAGCGGGAGGGGGTACGAGCAGTACTTC,CASSPSGRGYEQYF
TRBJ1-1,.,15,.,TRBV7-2,TGTGCCAGCAGCCCGGTACTAGGATGGAGCACTGAAGCTTTCTTT,CASSPVLGWSTEAFF
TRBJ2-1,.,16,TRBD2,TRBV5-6,TGTGCCAGCAGCTTGCACAAGCGGGAGGTTAGGGGTGAGCAGTTCTTC,CASSLHKREVRGEQFF
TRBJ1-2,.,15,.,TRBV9,TGTGCCAGCAGCCCGCGTACTTTGGGGGCTCATGGCTACACCTTC,CASSPRTLGAHGYTF
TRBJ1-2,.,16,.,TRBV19,TGTGCCAGTAGTATGAACCTCAGGGTGCTTGACTATGGCTACACCTTC,CASSMNLRVLDYGYTF
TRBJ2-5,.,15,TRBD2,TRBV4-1,TGCGCCAGCAGCCGAAGCGGGACTAGCGAAGAGACCCAGTACTTC,CASSRSGTSEETQYF
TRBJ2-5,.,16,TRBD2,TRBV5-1,TGCGCCAGCAGCCGGACTAGCGGGAGGGCCTCCGAGACCCAGTACTTC,CASSRTSGRASETQYF
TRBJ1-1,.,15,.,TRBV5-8,TGTGCCAGCAGCTTGGACCTTCCGGGGGGCACTGAAGCTTTCTTT,CASSLDLPGGTEAFF
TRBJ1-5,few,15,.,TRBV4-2,TGTGCCAGCAGCCAAGATCAGGGCTCCAATCAGCCCCAGCATTTT,CASSQDQGSNQPQHF
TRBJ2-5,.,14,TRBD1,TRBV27,TGTGCCAGCAGTTATACAGGGGTAGGGGAGACCCAGTACTTC,CASSYTGVGETQYF
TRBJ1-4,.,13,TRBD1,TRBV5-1,TGCGCCAGCAGCTTCGACAGGGTTGAAAAACTGTTTTTT,CASSFDRVEKLFF